The present T cell receptor beta chain was sequenced within a study of sequential checkpoint blockade in melanoma. Profiling relied on immunoSEQ multiplex PCR, and the TCRdb table lists in-frame clones only, not all of them. The sample shows about 4,700 clones, roughly 75% of them seen only once. The treatment is: randomized to nivolumab then ipilimumab (arm A) or the reverse (arm B). The source of this sequence is a human patient with melanoma. Some clones in this sample may be carry-over from other donors' samples. This sample comprised CD8+ T cells sorted from blood (inferred from file names), obtained from a patient given nivolumab and ipilimumab in sequence.

The CDR3 coding sequence is TGTGCCAGCAGCGAACAGGGAACGAGCTATGGCTACACCTTC. Amino acids: CASSEQGTSYGYTF. This chain uses TRBV5-6 with TRBJ1-2; TRBD1 is a possible D gene (6 bases). Per germline, CDR1 SGHDT and CDR2 YYEEEE. V shed 4 bases and J shed 4 bases, with 14 bases lying between them. The CDR3 is 14 amino acids.